The clone carrying this T cell receptor beta chain came up many times. The junction had 6 bases not matched to a gene; V was cut back by 5 bases and J by 6 bases. CDR1 and CDR2 from the germline V gene are DFQATT and SNEGSKA (reference sequence). This CDR3 has 14 residues. This sample was included in a study of blood T cells in healthy people across ages. Alongside a J-beta primer mix, a sample-barcoded 5' primer served in a second PCR lasting roughly 6 to 11 cycles. One entry per CDR3 protein results from TCRdb running MiXCR on the 5' RACE reads. This sample has more than 650,000 distinct CDR3 sequences, with 20% to 25% found just once.

V is TRBV20-1 and J is TRBJ2-3, with TRBD2 matching 12 bases. The sequenced sample was blood. This clonotype was obtained from a man in his 70s in good health. DNA of the CDR3: TGCAGTGCTCCTACTAGCGGGGGGTTTGATACGCAGTATTTT. Amino acid sequence: CSAPTSGGFDTQYF.